The clone carrying this T cell receptor (beta chain) was observed a few times. Its antigen is not identified. The data were taken from a study of T-cell memory formation after mild COVID-19. At the level of the study: Clustering of TCRs was largely donor specific.

Overall study findings and caveats: Clones from the second wave (peaking day 37) had unconfirmed SARS-CoV-2 specificity. Pre-infection memory harbored some responding clones, suggesting cross-reactive memory joined.

Per the germline V gene, CDR1 is SGHRS and CDR2 is YFSETQ. V shed 4 bases and J shed 8 bases, with 15 bases lying between them. The CDR3 extends over 13 amino acids. TCRdb processed the 5' RACE reads anew with MiXCR; each CDR3 protein has one entry. The table includes about 190,000 distinct CDR3 sequences, about 10% detected once. The sequenced sample consisted of PBMCs or a T cell subset sorted from them (not recorded which). The TCR originated in a man between 18 and 29 years old who had mild COVID-19 (a few samples of this study predate the infection). Cell type and time point are not known. V usage is TRBV5-1 and J usage is TRBJ1-2; no firm D call. CDR3 sequence: CASSPTRIGGYTF. DNA for the CDR3: TGCGCCAGCAGCCCTACACGGATTGGAGGCTACACCTTC.